Each of the 9 T cell receptor beta chains below was sequenced from the same sample in a study of T cells in Graves' hyperthyroidism and ophthalmopathy. TCR beta CDR3 region amplification was performed from RNA transcripts. Carried out on the TCR CDR3, a first-round RT-PCR used the HTBI primer set. One entry per CDR3 protein, called by TCRdb with MiXCR from the multiplex PCR reads. The sample holds hundreds of thousands of distinct CDR3 sequences, about 20% seen once. The source material was blood. The origin of the receptors is a man aged 30 to 45 with Graves' ophthalmopathy.

The chain uses TRBV5-1 and TRBJ1-1; D is ambiguous. CDR1 and CDR2 from the germline V gene are SGHRS and YFSETQ. Between the trimmed V and J ends, which lost 0 bases and 5 bases, there was a span of 14 bases. This CDR3 contains 15 residues. This CDR3 is CASSLAGSTGTEAFF. The CDR3 DNA follows: TGCGCCAGCAGCTTGGCCGGGTCGACGGGGACTGAAGCTTTCTTT.

The chain couples TRBV19 to TRBJ2-1, with 9 bases identical to TRBD1. The CDR3 is made up of 15 amino acids. The V gene's germline CDR1 is LNHDA and CDR2 SQIVND (reference sequence). The V and J ends lost 6 bases and 4 bases, in that order; junction bases with no gene match: 7. The CDR3 DNA is TGTGCCAGTAGAAAAGGACAGGGGCGGTACAATGAGCAGTTCTTC. Residues: CASRKGQGRYNEQFF.

This clonotype was detected many times. The rearrangement uses TRBV11-1 and TRBJ2-3; TRBD2 agrees at 9 bases. V was pared by 5 bases and J by 6 bases, with 21 bases of the junction left unmatched. The germline gives CDR1 SGHAT, CDR2 FQDESV (reference sequence). The CDR3 covers 19 residues. CDR3 sequence (DNA): TGTGCCAGCAGCCCCTACCGCTTTTCCGGGACTAGCTTCTTGGATACGCAGTATTTT. Encoded protein: CASSPYRFSGTSFLDTQYF.

This chain connects TRBV3-1 to TRBJ2-2, with 11 nucleotides matching TRBD2. CDR1 LGHDT and CDR2 YNNKEL come from the germline V gene (reference sequence). This CDR3 has 16 amino acids. Germline trimming cut 4 bases from V and 7 bases from J; bases unmatched to any gene: 8. As DNA, the CDR3 is TGTGCCAGCAGCCTAATAGCGGGAGGGAGGTACGGGGAGCTGTTTTTT. It translates to CASSLIAGGRYGELFF. Using reference TRBV3-1 and TRBJ2-2 for the parts outside the CDR3, the full variable domain is DTAVSQTPKYLVTQMGNDKSIKCEQNLGHDTMYWYKQDSKKFLKIMFSYNNKELIINETVPNRFSPKSPDKAHLNLHINSLELGDSAVYFCASSLIAGGRYGELFFGEGSRLTVL.

Ten or more counts support this clonotype. This chain connects TRBV4-1 to TRBJ1-2; D gene ambiguous. V was cut by 0 bases and J by 0 bases, with 8 bases left in between. CDR1 MGHRA and CDR2 YSYEKL come from the germline V gene. This CDR3 has 15 residues. The CDR3: CASSQEGLANYGYTF. The CDR3 coding sequence is TGCGCCAGCAGCCAAGAGGGGTTAGCTAACTATGGCTACACCTTC.

The CDR3 loop reads CASSPISQNYGYTF. The DNA for the CDR3 is TGCGCCAGCAGCCCGATTTCCCAAAACTATGGCTACACCTTC. This chain connects TRBV5-1 to TRBJ1-2; D not resolved. V lost 4 bases, J lost 2 bases, and 12 bases lay in between. The CDR3 covers 14 residues. From germline, CDR1 is SGHRS and CDR2 YFSETQ.

This clonotype was recorded at least ten times. V is TRBV6-1 and J is TRBJ2-3, with D uncertain. Trimming stripped 2 bases from V and 4 bases from J, with 16 bases between. The CDR3 sequence is 16 residues long. Germline V gives CDR1 MNHNS, CDR2 SASEGT. The CDR3 coding sequence is TGTGCCAGCAGTGAAAGGACCCAAAGGCCGCCAGATACGCAGTATTTT. Translation: CASSERTQRPPDTQYF.

Many counts were recorded for this clonotype. The rearrangement links TRBV5-1 to TRBJ1-1; the D is unclear. The CDR3 is 13 amino acids. The V gene's germline CDR1 is SGHRS and CDR2 YFSETQ. Trimming cost V 4 bases and J 7 bases, with 14 bases left between them. In nucleotides, the CDR3 is TGCGCCAGCAGCCCCCAACGTTACGATGAAGCTTTCTTT. Protein: CASSPQRYDEAFF. The variable domain in full, completed from reference TRBV5-1 and TRBJ1-1, reads KAGVTQTPRYLIKTRGQQVTLSCSPISGHRSVSWYQQTPGQGLQFLFEYFSETQRNKGNFPGRFSGRQFSNSRSEMNVSTLELGDSALYLCASSPQRYDEAFFGQGTRLTVV.

The V gene is TRBV30, the J gene TRBJ2-7, with D unclear. Germline CDR1 is GTSNPN and CDR2 is SVGIG (reference sequence). This CDR3 contains 11 residues. V was shortened by 0 bases and J by 5 bases, with 5 bases between the two germline ends. CDR3 region: CAWSVRHEQYF. The CDR3 DNA is TGTGCCTGGAGTGTACGGCACGAGCAGTACTTC. Together with reference TRBV30 and TRBJ2-7, the CDR3 gives the full variable domain: SQTIHQWPATLVQPVGSPLSLECTVEGTSNPNLYWYRQAAGRGLQLLFYSVGIGQISSEVPQNLSASRPQDRQFILSSKKLLLSDSGFYLCAWSVRHEQYFGPGTRLTVT.